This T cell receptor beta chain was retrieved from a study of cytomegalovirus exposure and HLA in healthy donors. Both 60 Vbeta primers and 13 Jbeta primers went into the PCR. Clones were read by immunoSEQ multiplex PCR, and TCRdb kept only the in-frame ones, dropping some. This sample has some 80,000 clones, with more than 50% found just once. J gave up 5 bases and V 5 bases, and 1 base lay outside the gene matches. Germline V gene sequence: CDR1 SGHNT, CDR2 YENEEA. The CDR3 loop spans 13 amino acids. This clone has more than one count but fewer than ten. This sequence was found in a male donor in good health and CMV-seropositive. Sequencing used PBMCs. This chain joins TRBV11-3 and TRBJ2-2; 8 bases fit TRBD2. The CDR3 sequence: CASSKRETGELFF. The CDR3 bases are TGTGCCAGCAGCAAGCGGGAGACCGGGGAGCTGTTTTTT.